The rows below give T cell receptor beta chains drawn from one sample of a study of OX40 agonist ivuxolimab in advanced cancers. Here immunoSEQ multiplex PCR was the method, and the copy in TCRdb shows in-frame clones only, minus some. The sample records roughly 79,000 clones, about 90% being singletons. The sample in question was CD4+ or CD8+ T cells sorted from blood, obtained in a trial of the OX40 agonist ivuxolimab. Receptors were obtained from an adult with an advanced solid tumor such as melanoma, head and neck, liver or kidney cancer. CDR3s include the opening cysteine and the closing phenylalanine or tryptophan. Fields, in order: clone size, J gene, V gene, D gene, CDR3 DNA, CDR3 protein. D genes are given only for firm matches. The size of a clone is reported for some rows only, either as once, few or many, or as a class for expanded clones.

clone size: NA
J gene: TRBJ1-6
V gene: TRBV7-8
D gene: NA
CDR3 DNA: TGTGCCAGCAGCTTAGTGGGGGAGGGCTATAATTCACCCCTCCACTTT
CDR3 protein: CASSLVGEGYNSPLHF

clone size: NA
J gene: TRBJ1-3
V gene: TRBV5-4
D gene: NA
CDR3 DNA: TGTGCCAGCAGCTTGGTCGGCAGCGCGTACCCTGGAAACACCATATATTTT
CDR3 protein: CASSLVGSAYPGNTIYF

clone size: NA
J gene: TRBJ2-3
V gene: TRBV11-2
D gene: TRBD2
CDR3 DNA: TGTGCCAGCAGCTCCCTAGCGGGGGGGAGCACAGATACGCAGTATTTT
CDR3 protein: CASSSLAGGSTDTQYF

clone size: NA
J gene: TRBJ1-2
V gene: TRBV5-8
D gene: NA
CDR3 DNA: TGTGCCAGCAGCTTTCGCCCAGGCCGAGGGGACTATGGCTACACCTTC
CDR3 protein: CASSFRPGRGDYGYTF

clone size: NA
J gene: TRBJ1-2
V gene: TRBV6-5
D gene: NA
CDR3 DNA: TGTGCCAGCAGACCCGACATGGGCGCCAACTATGGCTACACCTTC
CDR3 protein: CASRPDMGANYGYTF

clone size: NA
J gene: TRBJ2-1
V gene: TRBV27
D gene: NA
CDR3 DNA: TGTGCCAGCAGGATGAGTCGGACGGGGTACAATGAGCAGTTCTTC
CDR3 protein: CASRMSRTGYNEQFF

clone size: NA
J gene: TRBJ2-2
V gene: TRBV10-3
D gene: NA
CDR3 DNA: TGTGCCATCAGTGACAGCCCCAACGGGGAGCTGTTTTTT
CDR3 protein: CAISDSPNGELFF

clone size: once
J gene: TRBJ2-1
V gene: TRBV5-1
D gene: NA
CDR3 DNA: TGCGCCAGCAGCTTTGAACAGCTTTTCTACAATGAGCAGTTCTTC
CDR3 protein: CASSFEQLFYNEQFF

clone size: once
J gene: TRBJ2-3
V gene: TRBV6-1
D gene: TRBD2
CDR3 DNA: TGTGCCAGCAGTGCCGCTAGCGGGGGGGCCCGTCGGACAGATACGCAGTATTTT
CDR3 protein: CASSAASGGARRTDTQYF

clone size: NA
J gene: TRBJ2-1
V gene: TRBV11-2
D gene: NA
CDR3 DNA: TGTGCCAGCAGCTTAGGGGTAGCGGTGAGGGACTACAATGAGCAGTTCTTC
CDR3 protein: CASSLGVAVRDYNEQFF

clone size: NA
J gene: TRBJ2-1
V gene: TRBV4-1
D gene: NA
CDR3 DNA: TGCGCCAGCGGTCTATGGGTTGGGGATGAGCAGTTCTTC
CDR3 protein: CASGLWVGDEQFF

clone size: NA
J gene: TRBJ2-1
V gene: TRBV7-2
D gene: NA
CDR3 DNA: TGTGCCAGCAGCTGGGGCGGGGAAGGCAATGAGCAGTTCTTC
CDR3 protein: CASSWGGEGNEQFF

clone size: NA
J gene: TRBJ1-3
V gene: TRBV4-1
D gene: NA
CDR3 DNA: TGCGCCAGCAGCCAAGATAGCTCTGGAAACACCATATATTTT
CDR3 protein: CASSQDSSGNTIYF

clone size: once
J gene: TRBJ1-2
V gene: TRBV6-5
D gene: NA
CDR3 DNA: TGTGCCAGCAGTAGGATGGGAGGATCTAACTATGGCTACACCTTC
CDR3 protein: CASSRMGGSNYGYTF

clone size: NA
J gene: TRBJ2-7
V gene: TRBV27
D gene: TRBD1
CDR3 DNA: TGTGCCAGCAGTTTACGAGGGACAGGGTACTACGAGCAGTACTTC
CDR3 protein: CASSLRGTGYYEQYF

clone size: NA
J gene: TRBJ2-3
V gene: TRBV30
D gene: NA
CDR3 DNA: TGTGCCTGGAATTTTGGGGGGGCCGGGGATACGCAGTATTTT
CDR3 protein: CAWNFGGAGDTQYF

clone size: NA
J gene: TRBJ1-1
V gene: TRBV19
D gene: NA
CDR3 DNA: TGTGCCAGTAAGACGGGGAACACTGAAGCTTTCTTT
CDR3 protein: CASKTGNTEAFF

clone size: NA
J gene: TRBJ1-1
V gene: TRBV27
D gene: TRBD1
CDR3 DNA: TGTGCCAGCACCCCAGGGGGGCTGAACACTGAAGCTTTCTTT
CDR3 protein: CASTPGGLNTEAFF

clone size: NA
J gene: TRBJ2-7
V gene: TRBV7-9
D gene: TRBD1
CDR3 DNA: TGTGCCAGCAGCCCCCGGACAGGGATGCACGAGCAGTACTTC
CDR3 protein: CASSPRTGMHEQYF

clone size: NA
J gene: TRBJ2-7
V gene: TRBV6-1
D gene: NA
CDR3 DNA: TGTGCCAGCAGTGAAACCCCCCTCTACGAGCAGTACTTC
CDR3 protein: CASSETPLYEQYF

clone size: NA
J gene: TRBJ2-7
V gene: TRBV29-1
D gene: NA
CDR3 DNA: TGCAGCGTTGTACTGTTGGGGGAAGGGGTCTCCTACGAGCAGTACTTC
CDR3 protein: CSVVLLGEGVSYEQYF

clone size: NA
J gene: TRBJ2-7
V gene: TRBV6-1
D gene: TRBD1
CDR3 DNA: TGTGCCAGCAGTCAGGGGGCGCAGGGCAGCTACGAGCAGTACTTC
CDR3 protein: CASSQGAQGSYEQYF

clone size: NA
J gene: TRBJ2-1
V gene: TRBV10-3
D gene: TRBD1
CDR3 DNA: TGTGCCATCAGTGAGTCTCAGGGGGCCTGGGACAATGAGCAGTTCTTC
CDR3 protein: CAISESQGAWDNEQFF

clone size: once
J gene: TRBJ2-5
V gene: TRBV7-3
D gene: NA
CDR3 DNA: TGTGCCAGCAGCTTAAACCCGCAAGAGACCCAGTACTTC
CDR3 protein: CASSLNPQETQYF

clone size: NA
J gene: TRBJ2-1
V gene: TRBV13
D gene: TRBD2
CDR3 DNA: TGTGCCAGCAGCTTAGAGGGGCGGGTTAGCGGGTCCTACAATGAGCAGTTCTTC
CDR3 protein: CASSLEGRVSGSYNEQFF

clone size: NA
J gene: TRBJ1-1
V gene: TRBV11-2
D gene: TRBD1
CDR3 DNA: TGTGCCAGCAGCGGGACAGGGAGTGAAGCTTTCTTT
CDR3 protein: CASSGTGSEAFF

clone size: NA
J gene: TRBJ2-7
V gene: TRBV10-1
D gene: NA
CDR3 DNA: TGCGCCAGCAGTGAGTCGGGAATGGGCCTCTACGAGCAGTACTTC
CDR3 protein: CASSESGMGLYEQYF

clone size: NA
J gene: TRBJ2-7
V gene: TRBV7-9
D gene: TRBD1
CDR3 DNA: TGTGCCAGCCGGGACTCCGGACAGGGGCTCTACGAGCAGTACTTC
CDR3 protein: CASRDSGQGLYEQYF